This T cell receptor (beta chain) was sequenced in a study of Graves' ophthalmopathy and Graves' hyperthyroidism. General study points: Most expanded clonotypes in thyroid above 0.001 frequency also showed up in blood. For predicting ophthalmopathy progression, the model had 55% to 71% sensitivity and nearly 75% specificity. Classification of ophthalmopathy versus stable hyperthyroidism by a 13-signature model yielded 85% to 90% sensitivity and around 81% specificity.

Ages of hyperthyroidism patients ran from 18 to 65, and their diagnoses were new, under 2 months' duration. This clonotype was counted ten times or more. Its antigen remains unknown. RNA transcripts provided the template for amplifying TCR beta CDR3 regions. In the first round, RT-PCR was carried out with HTBI primers, and a multiplex PCR formed the second round. TCRdb redid the calling of the multiplex PCR reads with MiXCR, one entry per CDR3 protein. Of 1 million to 1.3 million distinct CDR3 sequences in the sample, less than 45% were seen once. V lost 5 bases to trimming and J lost 9 bases, with 22 bases between them. The V gene's germline CDR1 is SQVTM and CDR2 ANQGSEA. The CDR3 loop spans 14 amino acids.

The TCR was taken from an adult man with Graves' hyperthyroidism. This chain uses TRBV29-1 with TRBJ2-5; D possibly corresponds to TRBD1 (6 bases). The sequenced sample consisted of peripheral blood or thyroid tissue (not recorded which). The DNA for the CDR3 is TGCAGCGTTAGTCCGACAGGACTCGCAGGGTCCCAGTACTTC. This translates into CSVSPTGLAGSQYF.